This T cell receptor beta chain was sequenced in a study of radiotherapy plus CTLA-4 blockade in lung cancer. Whole-study findings and limits: Response was reportedly best predicted by early blood T cell clone dynamics, with interferon-beta.

As concerns this clone: Its antigen is unknown.

Repertoires were generated with immunoSEQ multiplex PCR, while TCRdb's copy carries only in-frame clones and drops some. Among tens of thousands of clones listed, approximately 84% were seen once. The CDR3 has 15 residues. The germline CDR1 and CDR2 sequences are MNHEY and SMNVEV (reference sequence). The V gene end was trimmed by 3 bases and the J gene end by 1 base; junction bases not matched to a gene: 4. This specimen consisted of peripheral blood, obtained from a patient treated with radiotherapy plus ipilimumab. The clonotype comes from a human donor with non-small cell lung cancer whose response to radiotherapy plus ipilimumab could not be evaluated. The gene calls are TRBV27 and TRBJ1-2; 8 bases are shared with TRBD1. CDR3 DNA sequence: TGTGCCAGCAGTTTCGGCAGGGGGCTTAACTATGGCTACACCTTC. Protein sequence: CASSFGRGLNYGYTF.